This T cell receptor (beta chain) appears in the sequencing data of a study of T cells in Graves' hyperthyroidism and ophthalmopathy. This clonotype came up many times. The CDR3 runs to 13 residues. Germline-derived CDR1 and CDR2 are SGHRS and YFSETQ. V was trimmed by 7 bases and J by 2 bases, leaving 7 bases between them. Amplification of TCR beta CDR3 regions was performed using RNA transcripts as template. HTBI primers were employed in a first-round RT-PCR of the TCR CDR3. TCRdb independently ran MiXCR on the multiplex PCR reads; one entry per CDR3 protein. The table includes more than 350,000 distinct CDR3 sequences, roughly 15% detected once.

Material for sequencing was blood. The sequence derives from a woman aged 30 to 39 with Graves' ophthalmopathy. This chain uses TRBV5-1 with TRBJ2-6, with a weak D call TRBD2 (6 bases). CDR3 amino acids: CASRGTGANVLTF. CDR3 coding DNA: TGCGCCAGCCGGGGGACTGGGGCCAACGTCCTGACTTTC.